This record concerns one T cell receptor (beta chain) sequence. This clonotype has just one count. Its antigen is currently not known. Base quality data are lacking; no much larger clone is found one base away. One read alone makes for weak evidence. The data were obtained in a study of T-cell memory formation after mild COVID-19 (dated by TCRdb to about 2021). At the level of the whole study: TCR sequence clusters from the two donors were largely donor specific. In two donors, T-cell clones that expanded and contracted after mild COVID-19 were followed by sequencing TCRalpha and TCRbeta repertoires longitudinally. The cohort comprised two young, previously healthy adult volunteers, one female and one male. Study-wide conclusions, independent of this receptor: The study included only a couple of mild cases, and larger cohorts that include severe cases with pre-infection samples were judged to be necessary. Whether the second-wave clones peaking on day 37 were SARS-CoV-2 specific was not confirmed. Contracting CD4+ clones were located mainly in the CM and EM memory subsets, whereas CD8+ clones were found to be enriched in EMRA. Some responding clones were found in pre-infection memory, which suggests that pre-existing cross-reactive memory T cells took part in the SARS-CoV-2 response. From day 15 to 85, contracting clones showed balanced CD4/CD8 phenotypes, whereas a second wave of clones that expanded from day 15 to 37 leaned towards CD4+.

Sequencing was carried out with an Illumina NovaSeq 6000. TCRalpha and TCRbeta cDNA libraries were constructed by 5'RACE with constant-segment primers, with sample barcodes and unique molecular identifiers being introduced. RNA was extracted from every sample with Trizol reagent. Library amplification was performed in two PCR steps, and a second sample barcode and Illumina TruSeq adapters were introduced in the second step. Sequencing of the libraries was done on an Illumina NovaSeq, producing 2 x 150 bp paired-end reads. The authors' pipeline ran thus. With migec v1.2.7, reads were demultiplexed and then collapsed into UMI-guided consensus sequences. Using mixcr v2.1.11, UMI consensuses were aligned to TRA and TRB V and J templates and then assembled into clonotypes. A clonotype was counted as expanded or contracted only when both edgeR and NoisET called the clonotype significant, with the noise models trained on biological replicates. edgeR calls used a false discovery rate-adjusted p below 0.01 and a log2 fold-change threshold of 1. As an exploratory analysis of dynamics, PCA with hierarchical clustering was applied to max-normalized trajectories of the 1000 most abundant clonotypes. The CD4 or CD8 phenotype of responding clones was assigned using the separately sequenced CD4+ and CD8+ repertoires. TCRdb reran the public reads through fastp at Q25 and MiXCR, keeping productive beta chains. Rows are unified per CDR3 protein, each entry keeping the most common DNA and genes. TCRdb, not the authors, supplied the V and J calls. The sample contains tens of thousands of distinct CDR3 sequences, over 15% of them found a single time. The ten largest clones capture about 31% of the sample.

PBMCs were isolated by Ficoll-Paque density gradient centrifugation. The sequence came from an adult woman who had mild COVID-19 (a few samples of this study predate the infection). The sample titles of this study are shuffled in the database, so cell type and time point are left out; the donor was told from shared clones. Source material: PBMCs or a T cell subset sorted from them (not recorded which).

Read as DNA, the sequence is TGTGCCAGCAGTTCCACACCCTATGGCTACACCTTC. This yields the protein CASSSTPYGYTF. The receptor chain draws on TRBV12-3 or TRBV12-4 and TRBJ1-2; the D segment cannot be called with confidence. At the junction V is shortened by 4 bases and J by 4 bases, with 7 bases in between. Reading from cysteine to phenylalanine, the CDR3 counts 12 amino acids. Only the CDR3 part of the read is kept: 36 bases, read in frame from the first base.